This T cell receptor beta chain was retrieved from a study of CD4 T cell repertoires in COVID-19. Study-wide context: CFSE-low cells expanded nine to ten days with IL-2, then restimulated with other coronavirus spikes. Study results and caveats: Suggested intraclonal diversification: top SARS-CoV-2-reactive clonotypes appeared in two or three memory subsets. Between roughly 6.5 and 27% of SARS-CoV-2 clonotypes also appeared in SARS-CoV and/or HKU1 spike cultures.

Assay: immunoSEQ multiplex PCR; the TCRdb copy retains only in-frame clones and omits some. Here the sample spans more than 65,000 clones, about 83% being singletons. This clone has just a few counts. The antigen is undetermined. The ends lost 4 bases at V and 6 bases at J; junction bases unmatched: 8. The CDR3 sequence is 14 residues long. Germline V gives CDR1 LGHDT, CDR2 YNNKEL (reference sequence). The material was CD4+ T cells from peripheral blood, obtained after recovery from COVID-19. V and J are TRBV3-1 (or the pseudogene TRBV3-2) and TRBJ2-7; 8 bases are shared with TRBD1. The clonotype was recovered from a human donor who had COVID-19. CDR3 nucleotides: TGTGCCAGCAGCCGGACAGGGACCCCCTCCGAGCAGTACTTC. Translating it yields CASSRTGTPSEQYF.